Given below is one TCR beta chain in context. Its antigen specificity is not known. One base away there is no much larger clone; base qualities are not given. The data derive from a study of shared clonotypes between healthy human individuals (TCRdb year 2020). At the level of the whole study: The cohort comprised two women and a few men aged 18 to 49 years. Leukapheresis yielded between about 0.85 and 10 billion PBMCs per donor. Libraries were prepared and TCR repertoires were sequenced by different laboratories using diverse techniques, in order to increase sequencing depth and limit assay-specific biases. Blood TCR repertoires of roughly five healthy adults were deeply sequenced to estimate repertoire size and the extent of clonotype sharing between individuals. For each donor, three plates each were used for CD4 naive and CD4 memory, two plates were used for CD8 naive, and one plate was used for CD8 memory.

The CDR3 spans 17 residues, from the cysteine through the phenylalanine. Solely the CDR3 DNA is kept, with 51 bases framed from the first base. V drops 5 bases and J drops 0 bases, leaving 17 bases in between. Via the germline V gene (reference sequence), CDR1 is PRHDT and CDR2 FYEKMQ. Using the deep immunoSEQ assay, TCR CDR3 regions were amplified from genomic DNA by multiplex PCR. Extracted genomic DNA from each cell subset was spread evenly across all wells of several immunoSEQ 96-well plates, with each plate serving as a replicate. For sorted subsets, around 0.2 ug genomic DNA, equal to tens of thousands of T cell genomes, was loaded into each replicate PCR. Purified libraries were quantified with a Qubit 3.0 fluorometer, sized on a Bioanalyzer 2100, and re-quantified with the KAPA Library Quantification kit. Every immunoSEQ 96-well plate was sequenced on a dedicated single-read 150-cycle Illumina NextSeq 550 flow cell. Processing in the source paper ran as follows. Because only junctional sequences without quality scores were contained in the immunoSEQ output, filtering matching that applied to full-length reads could not be performed. Sequences were annotated with PyIR, a Python wrapper for IgBLAST v1.9, using IMGT germline references to assign V/J genes and CDR3. Reads with weak V/J assignments (E-value above 1e-6), missing CDR3, stop codons, out-of-frame junctions, or ambiguous translated residues were removed. A V3J clonotype was defined by an identical inferred V gene, J gene, and CDR3 amino acid sequence. Percentage overlap between repertoires was computed as shared unique clonotypes divided by the size of the smaller repertoire. Three approaches were used to assess repertoire richness: RTK rarefaction, the Chao1 estimator, and Recon v2.1 estimates of unobserved clonotypes. Generation probabilities were computed with OLGA for all TCRbeta clonotypes obtained by the gDNA method from several donors. Sourced from immuneACCESS, this table was stored by TCRdb with only in-frame sequences that have V and J called. A share of the clones is absent; for the studies checked, an unresolved V gene accounts for under half, and the remainder has no known explanation. From that table come the V and J calls and clone size; the DNA was used to work out D and trimming. This sample lists 2 million to 3 million clones; more than 90% were detected once. The biggest ten clones account for roughly 0.14% of the sample.

Study-wide conclusions, independent of this receptor: Rarefaction of sorted-subset datasets indicated incomplete sequencing despite the large sequencing depth. Larger estimated clonotype richness was generally found for naive subsets than for memory subsets. The small number of donors limited the genetic and exposure-history diversity represented. Across a handful of donors, around 5.4% of naive CD4, roughly 3.3% of naive CD8, approximately 2.5% of memory CD4, and roughly 0.4% of memory CD8 clonotypes were shared. Sampling was restricted to blood, and TCR repertoires in tissue are likely to differ from TCR repertoires in blood. Higher generation probabilities were observed for clonotypes shared by all four sorted-subset donors than for non-shared clonotypes. Based on pairwise subsampling, the degree of clonotype sharing among donors was expected to be affected by sequencing depth.

Donors were healthy HIV-negative adults with no recently reported acute infections or vaccinations. All donors were Caucasian adults living in Nashville, Tennessee, USA. CD4+ T cells were enriched through magnetic negative selection, after which naive cells were positively selected on CD45RA and the remaining negative fraction served as the memory subset. Blood was obtained by leukapheresis, after which PBMCs were separated by Ficoll-Histopaque density gradient centrifugation and cryopreserved in liquid nitrogen vapor phase. Purity and quantity of every magnetically sorted T cell population were checked by analytical flow cytometry. Genomic DNA was isolated from each sorted fraction and quantified by UV absorbance on a Nanodrop 2000c.

The sample taken for sequencing was naive CD4+ T cells sorted from blood. Reading the label with the study, this specimen's cell subset or site is: CD45RA+ positively selected. This clonotype was sampled from a man between 18 and 35 years old in good health. Recombination connected TRBV13 to TRBJ1-3; there is no confident call for the D gene. Here the CDR3 is given as CASSQASSQYSGNTIYF. The DNA is TGTGCCAGCAGCCAGGCGTCCTCTCAATACTCTGGAAACACCATATATTTT.